The present T cell receptor (beta chain) was sequenced within a study of T cell responses to AZD1222 COVID-19 vaccine. Whole-study findings and limits: Once two AZD1222 doses were given, Spike-specific TCR breadth and depth went up.

Profiling relied on immunoSEQ multiplex PCR, and the TCRdb table lists in-frame clones only, not all of them. This table has roughly 130,000 clones, about 90% appearing once. Germline assignment: CDR1 MDHEN and CDR2 SYDVKM. V lost 3 bases to trimming and J lost 5 bases, with 10 bases between them. The CDR3 consists of 13 residues. This clone was picked up one time. Its specificity is unknown. The TCR was taken from an adult who received the MenACWY meningococcal vaccine as a control. Sequenced material: peripheral blood, taken 28 days after the second dose of the MenACWY control vaccine. V usage is TRBV28 and J usage is TRBJ1-2; D not certain. CDR3 DNA sequence: TGTGCCAGCAGTTTGAGGGCGGAGTATGGCTACACCTTC. Its protein product is CASSLRAEYGYTF.